The present T cell receptor beta chain was sequenced within a study of T cells in Graves' hyperthyroidism and ophthalmopathy. CDR1 SQVTM and CDR2 ANQGSEA come from the germline V gene. The CDR3 contains 16 residues. The junction had 13 bases not matched to a gene; V was cut back by 1 base and J by 6 bases. Researchers took RNA transcripts and amplified the TCR beta CDR3 regions from them. TCR CDR3 regions were first amplified by RT-PCR with HTBI primers. TCRdb itself ran the multiplex PCR reads through MiXCR, one entry per CDR3 protein. The sample yields roughly 660,000 distinct CDR3 sequences, roughly 17% seen once.

The chain links TRBV29-1 to TRBJ2-7, with TRBD1 matching over 9 bases. The sequenced sample consisted of blood. The sequence was obtained from a man aged 45-60 years with Graves' hyperthyroidism. The CDR3 DNA follows: TGCAGCGTTGAAGCTCCGGGACAGGGATCCCGGGGCGAGCAGTACTTC. Its translation is CSVEAPGQGSRGEQYF.